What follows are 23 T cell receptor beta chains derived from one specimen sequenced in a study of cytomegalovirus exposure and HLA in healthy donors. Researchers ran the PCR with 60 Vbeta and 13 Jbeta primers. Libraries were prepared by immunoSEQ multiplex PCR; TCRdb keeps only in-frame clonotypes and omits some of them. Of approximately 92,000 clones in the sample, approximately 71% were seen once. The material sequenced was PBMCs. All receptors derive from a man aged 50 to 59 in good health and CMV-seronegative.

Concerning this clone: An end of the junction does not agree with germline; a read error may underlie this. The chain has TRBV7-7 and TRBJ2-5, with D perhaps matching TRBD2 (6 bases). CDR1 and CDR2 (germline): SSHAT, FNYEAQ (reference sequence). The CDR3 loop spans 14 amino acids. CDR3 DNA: TGTGCTAGCAGCTCCTTTTTAGCGGACGAGACCCAGTACTTC. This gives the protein CASSSFLADETQYF.

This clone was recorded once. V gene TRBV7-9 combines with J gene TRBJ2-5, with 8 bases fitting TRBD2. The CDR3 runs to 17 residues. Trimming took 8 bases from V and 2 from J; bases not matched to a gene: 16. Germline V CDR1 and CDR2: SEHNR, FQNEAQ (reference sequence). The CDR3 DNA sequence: TGTGCCAGCGCTTCCCAGGATAGCGGGATTAAACAAGAGACCCAGTACTTC. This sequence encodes CASASQDSGIKQETQYF.

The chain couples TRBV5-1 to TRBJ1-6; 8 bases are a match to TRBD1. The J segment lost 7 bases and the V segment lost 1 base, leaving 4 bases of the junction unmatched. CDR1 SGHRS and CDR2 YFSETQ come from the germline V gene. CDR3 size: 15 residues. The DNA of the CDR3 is TGCGCCAGCAGCTTGTCGGGACAGGTGAATTCACCCCTCCACTTT. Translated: CASSLSGQVNSPLHF.

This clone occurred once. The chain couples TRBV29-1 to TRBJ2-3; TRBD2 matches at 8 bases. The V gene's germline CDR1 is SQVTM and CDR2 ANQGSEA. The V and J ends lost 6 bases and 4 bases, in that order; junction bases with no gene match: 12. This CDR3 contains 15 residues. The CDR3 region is CSVGGASGLPDTQYF. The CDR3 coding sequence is TGCAGCGTCGGAGGGGCTAGCGGGCTCCCAGATACGCAGTATTTT.

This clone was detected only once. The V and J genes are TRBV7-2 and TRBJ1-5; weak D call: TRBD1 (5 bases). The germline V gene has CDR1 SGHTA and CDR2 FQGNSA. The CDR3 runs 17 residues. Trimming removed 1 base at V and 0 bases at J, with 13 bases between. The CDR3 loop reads CASSLDRLGYSNQPQHF. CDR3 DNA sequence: TGTGCCAGCAGCTTAGACAGGTTAGGCTATAGCAATCAGCCCCAGCATTTT.

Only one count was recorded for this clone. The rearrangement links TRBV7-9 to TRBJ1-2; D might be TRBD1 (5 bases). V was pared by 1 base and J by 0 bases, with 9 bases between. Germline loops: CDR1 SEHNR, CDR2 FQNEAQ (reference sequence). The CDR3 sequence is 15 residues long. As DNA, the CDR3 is TGTGCCAGCAGCTTAGGATCAGGGACTAACTATGGCTACACCTTC. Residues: CASSLGSGTNYGYTF.

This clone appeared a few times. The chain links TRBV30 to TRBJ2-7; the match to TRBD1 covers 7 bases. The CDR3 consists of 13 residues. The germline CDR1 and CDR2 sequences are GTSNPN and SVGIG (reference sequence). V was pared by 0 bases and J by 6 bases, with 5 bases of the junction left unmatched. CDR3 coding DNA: TGTGCCTGGAGTGTAAAGGGGGCAGGCGAGCAGTACGTC. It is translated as CAWSVKGAGEQYV.

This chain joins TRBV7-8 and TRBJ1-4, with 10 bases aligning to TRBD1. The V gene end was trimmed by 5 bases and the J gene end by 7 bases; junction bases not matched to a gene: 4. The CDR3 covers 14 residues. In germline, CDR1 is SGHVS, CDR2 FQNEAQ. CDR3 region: CASSPRQGAEKLFF. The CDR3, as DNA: TGTGCCAGCAGCCCGCGACAGGGGGCTGAAAAACTGTTTTTT.

CDR3 coding DNA: TGTGCCAGCAGCTCCCCTTGGACAGGCGGCATTCAGTACTTC. It encodes CASSSPWTGGIQYF. The V call is TRBV7-2, the J call TRBJ2-4; 7 bases fit TRBD1. Germline V lookup: CDR1 SGHTA, CDR2 FQGNSA. The trim removed 4 bases at V and 9 bases at J, leaving 9 bases unmatched. The CDR3 has 14 residues.

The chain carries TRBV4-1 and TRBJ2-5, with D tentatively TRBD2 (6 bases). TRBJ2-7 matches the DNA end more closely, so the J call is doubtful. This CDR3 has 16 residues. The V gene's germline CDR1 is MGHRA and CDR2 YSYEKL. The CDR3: CASSQAPGAGSYEQYF. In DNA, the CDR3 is TGCGCCAGCAGCCAAGCTCCAGGTGCGGGGTCCTACGAGCAGTACTTC.

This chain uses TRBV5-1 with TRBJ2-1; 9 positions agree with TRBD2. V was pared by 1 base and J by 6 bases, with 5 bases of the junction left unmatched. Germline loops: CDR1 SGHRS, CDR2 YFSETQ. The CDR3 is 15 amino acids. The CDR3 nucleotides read TGCGCCAGCAGCTTGTTGGGACTAGCCGTCAATGAGCAGTTCTTC. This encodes CASSLLGLAVNEQFF. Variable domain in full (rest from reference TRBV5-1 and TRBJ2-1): KAGVTQTPRYLIKTRGQQVTLSCSPISGHRSVSWYQQTPGQGLQFLFEYFSETQRNKGNFPGRFSGRQFSNSRSEMNVSTLELGDSALYLCASSLLGLAVNEQFFGPGTRLTVL.

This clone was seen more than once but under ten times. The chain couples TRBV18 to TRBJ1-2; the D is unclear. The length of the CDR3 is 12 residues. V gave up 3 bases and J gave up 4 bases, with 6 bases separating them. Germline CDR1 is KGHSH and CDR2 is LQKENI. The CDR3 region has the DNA TGTGCCAGCTCACCGGAGGGCTATGGCTACACCTTC. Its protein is CASSPEGYGYTF.

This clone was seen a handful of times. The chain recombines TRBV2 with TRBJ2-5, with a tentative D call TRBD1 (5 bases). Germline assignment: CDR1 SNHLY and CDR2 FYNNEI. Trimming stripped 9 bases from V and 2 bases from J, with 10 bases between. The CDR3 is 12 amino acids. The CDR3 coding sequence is TGTGCCAGGGGGCAGATACAAGAGACCCAGTACTTC. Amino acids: CARGQIQETQYF.

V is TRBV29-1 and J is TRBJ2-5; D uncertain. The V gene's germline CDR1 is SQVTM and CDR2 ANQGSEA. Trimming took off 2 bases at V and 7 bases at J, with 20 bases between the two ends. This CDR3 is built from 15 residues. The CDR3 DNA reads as TGCAGCGTTGAATATGGCGGCCGATCCATGGGGACCCAGTACTTC. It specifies CSVEYGGRSMGTQYF.

CDR3 loop: CASSIMVGGRKGQFF. For the CDR3, the DNA is TGTGCCAGTAGTATCATGGTGGGGGGGCGGAAGGGGCAGTTCTTC. J is TRBJ2-1 and V is TRBV19, with D possibly TRBD2 on 7 matching bases. V lost 3 bases and J 12 bases, leaving 21 bases between the germline ends. CDR3 length equals 15 residues. Germline values: CDR1 LNHDA, CDR2 SQIVND (reference sequence).

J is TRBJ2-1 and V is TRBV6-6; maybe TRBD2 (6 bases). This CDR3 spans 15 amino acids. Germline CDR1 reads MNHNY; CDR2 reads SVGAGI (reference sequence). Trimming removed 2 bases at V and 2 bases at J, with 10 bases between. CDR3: CASSYVRGTYNEQFF. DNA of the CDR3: TGTGCCAGCAGTTACGTCCGGGGGACCTACAATGAGCAGTTCTTC.

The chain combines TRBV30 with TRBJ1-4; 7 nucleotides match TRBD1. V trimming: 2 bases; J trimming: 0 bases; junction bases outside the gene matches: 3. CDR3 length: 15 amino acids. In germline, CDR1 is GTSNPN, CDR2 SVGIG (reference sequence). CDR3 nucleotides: TGTGCCTGGAGTAGACAGGGTGCAACTAATGAAAAACTGTTTTTT. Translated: CAWSRQGATNEKLFF.

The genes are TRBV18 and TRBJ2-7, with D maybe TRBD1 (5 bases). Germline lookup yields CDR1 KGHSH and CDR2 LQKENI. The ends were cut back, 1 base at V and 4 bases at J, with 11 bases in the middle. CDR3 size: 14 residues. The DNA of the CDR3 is TGTGCCAGCTCACCACTACAGGATCCTTACGAGCAGTACTTC. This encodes CASSPLQDPYEQYF.

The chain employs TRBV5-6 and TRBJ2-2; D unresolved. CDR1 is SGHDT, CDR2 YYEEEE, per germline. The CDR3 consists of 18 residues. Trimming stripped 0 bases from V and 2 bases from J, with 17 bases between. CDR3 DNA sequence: TGTGCCAGCAGCTTGGCTTGGCTTGGTTCAAGAAACACCGGGGAGCTGTTTTTT. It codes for CASSLAWLGSRNTGELFF.

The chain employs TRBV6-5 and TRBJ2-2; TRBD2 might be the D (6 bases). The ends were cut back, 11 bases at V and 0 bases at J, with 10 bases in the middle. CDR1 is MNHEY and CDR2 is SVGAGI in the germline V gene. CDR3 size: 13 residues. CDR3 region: CAVRDSNTGELFF. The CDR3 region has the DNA TGTGCCGTGAGGGACTCGAACACCGGGGAGCTGTTTTTT.

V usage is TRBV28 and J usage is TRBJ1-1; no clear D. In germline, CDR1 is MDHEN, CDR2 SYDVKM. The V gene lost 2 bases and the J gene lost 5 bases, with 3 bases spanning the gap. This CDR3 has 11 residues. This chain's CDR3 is CASSLTTEAFF. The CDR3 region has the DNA TGTGCCAGCAGTTTAACTACTGAAGCTTTCTTT.

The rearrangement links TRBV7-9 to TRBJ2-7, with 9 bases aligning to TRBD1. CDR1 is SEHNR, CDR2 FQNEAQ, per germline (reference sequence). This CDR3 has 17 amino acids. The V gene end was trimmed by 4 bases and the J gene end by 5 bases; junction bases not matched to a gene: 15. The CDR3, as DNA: TGTGCCAGCAGCTCCCGGAGGACAGGGGAAATAGGGAACGAGCAGTACTTC. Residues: CASSSRRTGEIGNEQYF.

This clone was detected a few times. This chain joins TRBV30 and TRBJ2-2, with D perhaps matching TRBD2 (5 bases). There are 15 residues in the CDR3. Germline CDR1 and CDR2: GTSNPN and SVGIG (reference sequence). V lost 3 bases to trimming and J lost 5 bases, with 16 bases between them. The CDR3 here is CAWSGGLRRTGELFF. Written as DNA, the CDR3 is TGTGCCTGGAGCGGCGGGTTAAGGAGGACCGGGGAGCTGTTTTTT.